The 25 T cell receptor beta chains below all came from one sample that was sequenced in a study of OX40 agonist ivuxolimab in advanced cancers. TCRdb keeps only in-frame clones here, not all; method: immunoSEQ multiplex PCR. The sample gives 77,000 or so clones, roughly nine tenths of which show up once; about an eighth is in the top ten. Here the sequenced sample was CD4+ or CD8+ T cells sorted from blood, taken in a trial of the OX40 agonist ivuxolimab. These receptors originate from an adult with an advanced solid tumor such as melanoma, head and neck, liver or kidney cancer.

The V call is TRBV5-5, the J call TRBJ1-5; 7 bases map to TRBD1. The CDR3 is 14 amino acids. The ends lost 4 bases at V and 3 bases at J; junction bases unmatched: 4. In germline, CDR1 is SGHKS, CDR2 YYEKEE (reference sequence). CDR3 protein: CASSKGTANQPQHF. The DNA for the CDR3 is TGTGCCAGCAGCAAAGGGACAGCCAATCAGCCCCAGCATTTT.

The chain has TRBV5-1 and TRBJ2-1; possibly TRBD1 or TRBD2 for D (6 bases each). In germline, CDR1 is SGHRS, CDR2 YFSETQ. Trimming removed 0 bases at V and 8 bases at J, with 12 bases between. The CDR3 runs to 14 residues. This CDR3 reads CASSLVGGSHEQFF. Here the CDR3 DNA reads TGCGCCAGCAGCTTGGTAGGGGGGAGCCATGAGCAGTTCTTC.

The chain combines TRBV20-1 with TRBJ2-7, with D tentatively TRBD1 (5 bases). The V end lost 3 bases, the J end lost 3 bases, and 6 bases lay between the germline ends. Germline CDR1 reads DFQATT; CDR2 reads SNEGSKA (reference sequence). This CDR3 has 11 residues. The CDR3: CSARDNYEQYF. The CDR3 nucleotides read TGCAGTGCTAGGGACAACTACGAGCAGTACTTC.

V is TRBV4-1 and J is TRBJ2-5; D perhaps matches TRBD1 (6 bases). The ends were cut back, 4 bases at V and 5 bases at J, with 17 bases in the middle. From germline, CDR1 is MGHRA and CDR2 YSYEKL. This CDR3 has 15 amino acids. CDR3 bases: TGCGCCAGCAGCCTCCCTGGCACCACAGGGGAGACCCAGTACTTC. This sequence encodes CASSLPGTTGETQYF.

The chain links TRBV10-3 to TRBJ2-5, with D unresolved. The V end was cut by 3 bases, the J end by 5 bases, with 7 bases between. CDR3 length: 12 amino acids. CDR1 is ENHRY and CDR2 is SYGVKD in the germline V gene. CDR3 protein: CAISERPETQYF. CDR3 nucleotide sequence: TGTGCCATCAGTGAACGACCCGAGACCCAGTACTTC.

The chain carries TRBV4-1 and TRBJ1-5; a weak D match, TRBD1 (5 bases). The CDR3 extends over 16 amino acids. Germline V gene lookup returns CDR1 MGHRA and CDR2 YSYEKL. Trimming cost V 4 bases and J 5 bases, with 18 bases left between them. The CDR3, as DNA: TGCGCCAGCAGCCCGGGAAGCGGGGCGTACGATCAGCCCCAGCATTTT. Its translation: CASSPGSGAYDQPQHF.

The V and J genes are TRBV5-1 and TRBJ2-5; 7 bases are shared with TRBD2. CDR1 and CDR2 from the germline V gene are SGHRS and YFSETQ. CDR3 length: 14 residues. With 5 bases clipped from V and 6 bases from J, the junction kept 10 bases outside the gene matches. Written as DNA, the CDR3 is TGCGCCAGCAGATCCGGACTAGAAGGGCAGACCCAGTACTTC. This translates into CASRSGLEGQTQYF.

The chain employs TRBV28 and TRBJ1-2; D may be TRBD1 (6 bases). Looked up from germline, CDR1 is MDHEN and CDR2 is SYDVKM. V dropped 7 bases and J dropped 8 bases, with 20 bases sitting between them. CDR3 length equals 14 residues. CDR3 amino acids: CASTTPGAAGGYTF. For the CDR3, the DNA is TGTGCCAGCACCACCCCGGGGGCCGCCGGAGGCTACACCTTC.

The CDR3 DNA is TGTGCCAGCAGTGCAGACAGGTATAGCAATCAGCCCCAGCATTTT. Translating gives CASSADRYSNQPQHF. The rearrangement joins TRBV6-6 to TRBJ1-5, with a weak D call TRBD1 (6 bases). V shed 5 bases and J shed 0 bases, with 11 bases lying between them. CDR1 is MNHNY, CDR2 SVGAGI, per germline (reference sequence). The CDR3 is made up of 15 amino acids.

The V call is TRBV12-5, the J call TRBJ2-2; 8 nucleotides line up with TRBD1. Germline V lookup: CDR1 LGHNT, CDR2 FRNRAP. The CDR3 covers 16 residues. V was pared by 5 bases and J by 6 bases, with 11 bases of the junction left unmatched. The CDR3 DNA reads TGTGCTAGTGGTGGTCCCCAGGGGGCAAGGGCCGGGGAGCTGTTTTTT. Residues: CASGGPQGARAGELFF. Full variable domain (missing parts from reference TRBV12-5 and TRBJ2-2): DARVTQTPRHKVTEMGQEVTMRCQPILGHNTVFWYRQTMMQGLELLAYFRNRAPLDDSGMPKDRFSAEMPDATLATLKIQPSEPRDSAVYFCASGGPQGARAGELFFGEGSRLTVL.

The chain recombines TRBV7-4 with TRBJ1-2, with unresolved D. V was clipped by 5 bases and J by 3 bases, with 1 base between them. Germline CDR1 SGHVT, CDR2 SQSDAQ. The CDR3 is 10 residues long. CDR3: CASSHYGYTF. The CDR3 coding sequence is TGTGCCAGCAGCCACTATGGCTACACCTTC.

In DNA form, the CDR3 reads TGTGCCAGCAGTGAAACGGAAGCAGGGACGCAGTATTTT. As protein: CASSETEAGTQYF. The V and J genes are TRBV2 and TRBJ2-3, with a weak D call TRBD1 (5 bases). CDR3 length: 13 residues. Deletions cut 2 bases from V and 9 bases from J, with 12 bases between. Germline V gene sequence: CDR1 SNHLY, CDR2 FYNNEI.

The rearrangement uses TRBV28 and TRBJ2-1; TRBD2 agrees at 7 bases. The V gene end was trimmed by 3 bases and the J gene end by 2 bases; junction bases not matched to a gene: 7. This CDR3 spans 16 amino acids. Germline loops: CDR1 MDHEN, CDR2 SYDVKM. The CDR3 region is CASSFRGGRPYNEQFF. The CDR3 region has the DNA TGTGCCAGCAGTTTCCGGGGCGGGAGACCCTACAATGAGCAGTTCTTC.

This rearrangement joins TRBV7-9 to TRBJ1-3; TRBD1 matches 9 bases. Germline CDR1 is SEHNR and CDR2 is FQNEAQ (reference sequence). This CDR3 contains 15 residues. J lost 4 bases, V lost 6 bases, and 7 bases had no gene match. CDR3 region: CASRNRGLRGNTIYF. The CDR3 nucleotides are TGTGCCAGCAGGAACAGGGGGCTAAGAGGAAACACCATATATTTT. Drawing the rest from reference TRBV7-9 and TRBJ1-3, the complete variable domain is DTGVSQNPRHKITKRGQNVTFRCDPISEHNRLYWYRQTLGQGPEFLTYFQNEAQLEKSRLLSDRFSAERPKGSFSTLEIQRTEQGDSAMYLCASRNRGLRGNTIYFGEGSWLTVV.

The rearrangement links TRBV6-1 to TRBJ2-3; TRBD2 agrees at 9 bases. J gave up 1 base and V 6 bases, and 2 bases lay outside the gene matches. Germline V CDR1 and CDR2: MNHNS, SASEGT. The CDR3 is 14 residues long. CDR3 DNA: TGTGCCAGCAGGGCTAGCGGGGGCACAGATACGCAGTATTTT. Its protein product is CASRASGGTDTQYF.

This clone was observed a few times. This chain joins TRBV7-3 and TRBJ2-3, with TRBD2 matching over 9 bases. Germline CDR1 and CDR2: SGHTA and FQGTGA. Losses at the gene ends were 1 base for V and 0 bases for J; bases not matched to a gene: 14. The CDR3 covers 20 residues. The CDR3 loop is CASSLRVGGRARGSTDTQYF. CDR3 DNA sequence: TGTGCCAGCAGCTTAAGGGTTGGCGGGAGGGCCAGGGGGAGCACAGATACGCAGTATTTT.

CDR3 sequence reads: CASSRVGGEYNEQFF. The CDR3 nucleotides read TGCGCCAGCAGCAGGGTTGGTGGCGAGTACAATGAGCAGTTCTTC. The chain carries TRBV4-1 and TRBJ2-1, with unresolved D. The CDR3 totals 15 residues. CDR1 is MGHRA and CDR2 is YSYEKL in the germline V gene. V was clipped by 5 bases and J by 4 bases, with 15 bases between them.

The chain uses TRBV19 and TRBJ1-1, with D tentatively TRBD1 (5 bases). The CDR3 totals 13 residues. V shed 5 bases and J shed 0 bases, with 7 bases lying between them. Germline lookup yields CDR1 LNHDA and CDR2 SQIVND (reference sequence). CDR3 region: CASSPGVNTEAFF. The CDR3 coding sequence is TGTGCCAGTAGTCCGGGGGTGAACACTGAAGCTTTCTTT.

The genes are TRBV25-1 and TRBJ2-7, with D perhaps matching TRBD2 (6 bases). Germline CDR1 and CDR2: MGHDK and SYGVNS. The V and J ends lost 6 bases and 4 bases respectively, with 16 bases between them. This CDR3 is built from 14 residues. The CDR3 is CASREAGSSYEQYF. CDR3 DNA: TGTGCCAGCAGGGAGGCGGGGAGCAGTTACGAGCAGTACTTC.

The rearrangement links TRBV11-3 to TRBJ2-7; no clear D. Trimming removed 0 bases from V and 2 bases from J, with 14 bases in between. There are 16 residues in the CDR3. Germline V gene sequence: CDR1 SGHNT, CDR2 YENEEA. The DNA of the CDR3 is TGTGCCAGCAGCTTAGAAGTAGGGTGGAAGACCTACGAGCAGTACTTC. This encodes CASSLEVGWKTYEQYF.

This chain uses TRBV28 with TRBJ2-2; possibly TRBD1 for D (5 bases). Germline CDR1 reads MDHEN; CDR2 reads SYDVKM. This CDR3 region has 16 residues. Trimming shortened V by 6 bases and J by 5 bases, and 19 bases separated the two germline ends. The CDR3 region is CASSLYTGLGTGELFF. The CDR3 DNA follows: TGTGCCAGCAGCCTCTATACAGGTTTGGGGACCGGGGAGCTGTTTTTT.

The chain links TRBV19 to TRBJ2-4; D unresolved. The V end was cut by 8 bases, the J end by 7 bases, with 9 bases between. The germline V gene has CDR1 LNHDA and CDR2 SQIVND (reference sequence). The CDR3 is 11 amino acids. CDR3 bases: TGTGCCAGTGGACGGTGGAACATTCAGTACTTC. Translation gives CASGRWNIQYF.

This chain uses TRBV27 with TRBJ2-5; D may match TRBD1 or TRBD2 (5 bases each). Between the trimmed V and J ends, which lost 4 bases and 5 bases, there was a span of 11 bases. The CDR3 is 13 residues long. Germline CDR1 is MNHEY and CDR2 is SMNVEV (reference sequence). The DNA for the CDR3 is TGTGCCAGCAGTTGGGAGAGGGGTGAGACCCAGTACTTC. Encoded protein: CASSWERGETQYF.

This clone was seen a single time. The V gene is TRBV6-5, the J gene TRBJ1-5, with a tentative D call TRBD1 (5 bases). Trimming left V 6 bases short and J 6 bases short, with 12 bases between. Germline V gene sequence: CDR1 MNHEY, CDR2 SVGAGI. CDR3 length: 13 amino acids. Here the CDR3 reads CASRQGLSQPQHF. The CDR3 DNA reads as TGTGCCAGCAGGCAGGGTCTTTCTCAGCCCCAGCATTTT.

The chain couples TRBV6-6 to TRBJ1-5; D possibly corresponds to TRBD1 (5 bases). Germline loops: CDR1 MNHNY, CDR2 SVGAGI (reference sequence). The CDR3 totals 14 residues. Trimming took 7 bases from V and 7 from J, leaving 17 bases between them. CDR3 sequence (DNA): TGTGCCAGCAAGGGGAAAACCAGCAGGCAGCCCCAGCATTTT. Translating it yields CASKGKTSRQPQHF.